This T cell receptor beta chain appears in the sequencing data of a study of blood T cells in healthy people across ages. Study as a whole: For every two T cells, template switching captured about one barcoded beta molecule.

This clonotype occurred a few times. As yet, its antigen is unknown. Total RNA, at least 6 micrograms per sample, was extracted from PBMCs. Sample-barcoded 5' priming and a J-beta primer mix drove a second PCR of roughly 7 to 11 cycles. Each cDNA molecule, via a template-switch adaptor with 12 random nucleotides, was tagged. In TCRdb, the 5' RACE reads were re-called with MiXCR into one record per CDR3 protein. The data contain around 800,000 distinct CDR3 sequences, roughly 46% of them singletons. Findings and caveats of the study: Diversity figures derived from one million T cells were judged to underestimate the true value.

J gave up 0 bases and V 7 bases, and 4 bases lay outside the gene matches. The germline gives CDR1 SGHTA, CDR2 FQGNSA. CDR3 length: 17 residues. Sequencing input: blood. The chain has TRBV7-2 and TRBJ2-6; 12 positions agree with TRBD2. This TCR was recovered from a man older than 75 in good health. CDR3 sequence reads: CASTWTSGTSGANVLTF. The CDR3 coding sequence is TGTGCCAGCACCTGGACTAGCGGGACCTCTGGGGCCAACGTCCTGACTTTC.